This section outlines one T cell receptor beta chain sequence together with its context. Its antigen is undetermined. The entry originates in a study of cytomegalovirus exposure and HLA in healthy donors. Study-wide findings and caveats: A missense DCLRE1C variant was associated with V- and J-gene trimming of TCR beta chains in a later analysis, and an independent cohort replicated the association. The authors listed 150 to 200 TCR beta chains as cytomegalovirus-associated. The authors judged a highly shared variant cluster likely a sequencing artifact. Both high specificity and high sensitivity reportedly marked the classifier's diagnosis of cytomegalovirus status.

Germline-derived CDR1 and CDR2 are SGHTA and FQGTGA. Trimming removed 5 bases from V and 1 base from J, with 11 bases in between. CDR3 length: 14 residues. The PCR had 60 Vbeta and 13 Jbeta primers. Data came from immunoSEQ multiplex PCR; TCRdb stores just in-frame clones and leaves some out. The data contain roughly 200,000 clones, 75% to 90% of them singletons. The clonotype comes from a man aged 45 to 65 in good health and CMV-seronegative. The rearrangement links TRBV7-3 to TRBJ1-1; possible D gene TRBD1, 5 bases. The sample taken for sequencing was PBMCs. CDR3 sequence: CASSLQGQNTEAFF. CDR3 DNA: TGTGCCAGCAGCCTGCAGGGTCAGAACACTGAAGCTTTCTTT.